Listed below are T cell receptor beta chains from one sample, sequenced in a study of T-cell reconstitution after alpha-beta-depleted transplantation in children. Each CDR3 protein gets one entry after TCRdb re-called the PCR reads with MiXCR. The table lists just over 200,000 distinct CDR3 sequences, roughly 8.3% of them singletons. The material was PBMCs, mostly from graft donor cells, obtained 360 days after TCRalphabeta/CD19-depleted stem cell transplant. These receptors were taken from a male patient aged 2 to 10 who had a stem cell transplant for acute myeloid leukemia, so the T cells may come from the graft donor. CDR3s include the opening cysteine and the closing phenylalanine or tryptophan. The D gene is left open where the match is weak. Not all rows give a size; the values are once, few, many and, for expanded clones, a class.

D: .; V: TRBV5-1; J: TRBJ1-1; size: many; CDR3: CASSLAGETEAFF; DNA: TGCGCCAGCAGCTTGGCGGGGGAGACTGAAGCTTTCTTT
D: .; V: TRBV10-3; J: TRBJ2-4; size: few; CDR3: CARGTIETLAKNIQYF; DNA: TGTGCCAGGGGGACAATTGAGACACTAGCCAAAAACATTCAGTACTTC
D: TRBD1; V: TRBV5-1; J: TRBJ1-3; size: many; CDR3: CASSPGQIRNTIYF; DNA: TGCGCCAGCAGCCCGGGACAGATCAGAAACACCATATATTTT
D: .; V: TRBV7-4; J: TRBJ2-1; size: .; CDR3: CASSFPDDKETYNEQFF; DNA: TGTGCCAGCAGCTTTCCCGATGACAAGGAGACCTACAATGAGCAGTTCTTC
D: TRBD2; V: TRBV20-1; J: TRBJ2-5; size: many; CDR3: CSAKSGTSSETQYF; DNA: TGCAGTGCTAAATCCGGGACTAGTTCGGAGACCCAGTACTTC
D: .; V: TRBV18; J: TRBJ2-5; size: .; CDR3: CASSSSWADRETQYF; DNA: TGTGCCAGCTCAAGTAGCTGGGCCGATCGGGAGACCCAGTACTTC
D: .; V: TRBV2; J: TRBJ2-7; size: .; CDR3: CASSPNFPYEQYF; DNA: TGTGCCAGCAGTCCGAACTTCCCCTACGAGCAGTACTTC
D: TRBD1; V: TRBV30; J: TRBJ2-7; size: few; CDR3: CAWSPTGAGLSYEQYF; DNA: TGTGCCTGGAGTCCTACAGGGGCAGGCCTCTCCTACGAGCAGTACTTC
D: TRBD1; V: TRBV11-2; J: TRBJ2-2; size: many; CDR3: CASSLTGMGTGELFF; DNA: TGTGCCAGCAGCTTGACAGGGATGGGCACCGGGGAGCTGTTTTTT
D: .; V: TRBV20-1; J: TRBJ2-2; size: few; CDR3: CSARAGALYGELFF; DNA: TGCAGTGCTAGGGCTGGGGCACTTTACGGGGAGCTGTTTTTT
D: TRBD1; V: TRBV12-3/TRBV12-4; J: TRBJ1-5; size: many; CDR3: CASSFRRTGMSNQPQHF; DNA: TGTGCCAGCAGTTTCCGTAGGACAGGGATGAGCAATCAGCCCCAGCATTTT
D: TRBD1; V: TRBV15; J: TRBJ2-7; size: .; CDR3: CATSRYRGQEQYF; DNA: TGTGCCACCAGCCGATACAGGGGGCAGGAGCAGTACTTC
D: .; V: TRBV7-9; J: TRBJ2-3; size: few; CDR3: CASRNTDTQYF; DNA: TGTGCCAGCAGGAACACAGATACGCAGTATTTT
D: TRBD2; V: TRBV20-1; J: TRBJ2-7; size: few; CDR3: CSALPGTRNYEQYF; DNA: TGCAGTGCCCTTCCCGGGACTAGAAACTACGAGCAGTACTTC
D: .; V: TRBV29-1; J: TRBJ2-3; size: few; CDR3: CSVEGGASSTDTQYF; DNA: TGCAGCGTCGAGGGGGGGGCTTCGAGCACAGATACGCAGTATTTT
D: TRBD2; V: TRBV10-3; J: TRBJ2-1; size: few; CDR3: CASGRERDNEQFF; DNA: TGTGCCAGCGGGAGGGAGCGGGACAATGAGCAGTTCTTC
D: TRBD1; V: TRBV4-3; J: TRBJ2-7; size: many; CDR3: CASSQDWDRGTWEQYF; DNA: TGCGCCAGCAGCCAAGATTGGGACAGGGGGACGTGGGAGCAGTACTTC
D: .; V: TRBV7-2; J: TRBJ2-4; size: few; CDR3: CASSFTQSRVPNIQYF; DNA: TGTGCCAGCAGCTTTACCCAATCCAGGGTCCCAAACATTCAGTACTTC
D: TRBD2; V: TRBV7-2; J: TRBJ2-5; size: .; CDR3: CASSFGRARETQYF; DNA: TGTGCCAGCAGCTTCGGGAGGGCCCGAGAGACCCAGTACTTC
D: .; V: TRBV7-9; J: TRBJ1-5; size: .; CDR3: CASSLAGSRDQPQHF; DNA: TGTGCCAGCAGCTTGGCGGGGTCCCGGGATCAGCCCCAGCATTTT
D: TRBD2; V: TRBV5-1; J: TRBJ2-1; size: many; CDR3: CASSLVASGGNEQFF; DNA: TGCGCCAGCAGCTTGGTTGCTAGCGGGGGAAATGAGCAGTTCTTC
D: TRBD2; V: TRBV27; J: TRBJ2-1; size: many; CDR3: CASSTPGLAGSNEQFF; DNA: TGTGCCAGCAGTACCCCGGGACTAGCGGGAAGCAATGAGCAGTTCTTC
D: TRBD2; V: TRBV4-3; J: TRBJ2-1; size: many; CDR3: CASSQGGGSEQFF; DNA: TGCGCCAGCAGCCAAGGGGGCGGGAGTGAGCAGTTCTTC
D: .; V: TRBV7-6; J: TRBJ2-7; size: .; CDR3: CASSLRVAYEQYF; DNA: TGTGCCAGCAGCTTACGGGTAGCCTACGAGCAGTACTTC
D: TRBD1; V: TRBV12-3/TRBV12-4; J: TRBJ1-1; size: few; CDR3: CASSLLQGTNTEAFF; DNA: TGTGCCAGCAGCCTTCTACAGGGGACGAACACTGAAGCTTTCTTT
D: TRBD2; V: TRBV6-5; J: TRBJ2-4; size: .; CDR3: CASSPGGVRAKNIQYF; DNA: TGTGCCAGCAGCCCCGGGGGGGTTAGGGCCAAAAACATTCAGTACTTC
D: .; V: TRBV20-1; J: TRBJ2-1; size: many; CDR3: CSARDPTAKQFF; DNA: TGCAGTGCTAGAGACCCGACGGCAAAGCAGTTCTTC
D: .; V: TRBV1; J: TRBJ1-5; size: .; CDR3: CTSSQPRGSSNQPQHF; DNA: TGCACCAGCAGCCAACCCAGGGGTTCTAGCAATCAGCCCCAGCATTTT
D: .; V: TRBV4-3; J: TRBJ2-7; size: few; CDR3: CASSQAGVASYEQYF; DNA: TGCGCCAGCAGCCAAGCAGGGGTCGCCTCCTACGAGCAGTACTTC
D: TRBD1; V: TRBV15; J: TRBJ1-5; size: few; CDR3: CATQDRTTQPQHF; DNA: TGTGCCACCCAGGACAGGACCACTCAGCCCCAGCATTTT
D: .; V: TRBV11-2; J: TRBJ1-1; size: .; CDR3: CASSRRVRSEAFF; DNA: TGTGCCAGCAGCCGTAGGGTTAGGTCTGAAGCTTTCTTT
D: TRBD2; V: TRBV2; J: TRBJ2-3; size: .; CDR3: CASRRLAGTTDTQYF; DNA: TGTGCCAGCCGTAGACTAGCGGGGACCACAGATACGCAGTATTTT
D: .; V: TRBV4-3; J: TRBJ2-3; size: few; CDR3: CASSRTGPDTQYF; DNA: TGCGCCAGCAGCCGTACCGGCCCAGATACGCAGTATTTT
D: .; V: TRBV24-1; J: TRBJ2-3; size: few; CDR3: CATSTPSADTQYF; DNA: TGTGCCACCAGTACACCCTCGGCAGATACGCAGTATTTT
D: TRBD1; V: TRBV24-1; J: TRBJ2-1; size: many; CDR3: CATSDPGQGTSEQFF; DNA: TGTGCCACCAGTGACCCGGGACAGGGAACCAGTGAGCAGTTCTTC
D: TRBD1; V: TRBV5-1; J: TRBJ2-5; size: .; CDR3: CASRRTQGAQETQYF; DNA: TGCGCCAGCAGACGTACACAGGGGGCACAAGAGACCCAGTACTTC
D: .; V: TRBV12-3/TRBV12-4; J: TRBJ2-6; size: many; CDR3: CASSFPNSGANVLTF; DNA: TGTGCCAGCAGTTTCCCCAACTCTGGGGCCAACGTCCTGACTTTC
D: TRBD1; V: TRBV29-1; J: TRBJ2-5; size: many; CDR3: CSARTGVQETQYF; DNA: TGCAGCGCCAGGACAGGGGTACAAGAGACCCAGTACTTC
D: .; V: TRBV29-1; J: TRBJ2-1; size: many; CDR3: CSVRQLNPGHNEQFF; DNA: TGCAGCGTTCGACAGTTAAACCCCGGGCACAATGAGCAGTTCTTC
D: .; V: TRBV12-3/TRBV12-4; J: TRBJ2-1; size: many; CDR3: CASSPGGSVYNEQFF; DNA: TGTGCCAGCAGTCCGGGGGGCTCAGTCTACAATGAGCAGTTCTTC
D: .; V: TRBV5-1; J: TRBJ2-1; size: .; CDR3: CASSLEGSGFWGEFF; DNA: TGCGCCAGCAGCTTGGAGGGGTCCGGGTTCTGGGGGGAGTTCTTC
D: .; V: TRBV5-1; J: TRBJ2-5; size: many; CDR3: CASSWAGGVEETQYF; DNA: TGCGCCAGCAGCTGGGCAGGAGGGGTAGAAGAGACCCAGTACTTC
D: TRBD2; V: TRBV6-1; J: TRBJ2-4; size: many; CDR3: CASSPSLGGGGRNIQYF; DNA: TGTGCCAGCAGTCCCTCCCTGGGGGGGGGAGGTAGAAACATTCAGTACTTC
D: .; V: TRBV6-4; J: TRBJ1-3; size: .; CDR3: CASRGGPRDGHSGNTIYF; DNA: TGTGCCAGCAGGGGGGGTCCTCGGGACGGGCACTCTGGAAACACCATATATTTT